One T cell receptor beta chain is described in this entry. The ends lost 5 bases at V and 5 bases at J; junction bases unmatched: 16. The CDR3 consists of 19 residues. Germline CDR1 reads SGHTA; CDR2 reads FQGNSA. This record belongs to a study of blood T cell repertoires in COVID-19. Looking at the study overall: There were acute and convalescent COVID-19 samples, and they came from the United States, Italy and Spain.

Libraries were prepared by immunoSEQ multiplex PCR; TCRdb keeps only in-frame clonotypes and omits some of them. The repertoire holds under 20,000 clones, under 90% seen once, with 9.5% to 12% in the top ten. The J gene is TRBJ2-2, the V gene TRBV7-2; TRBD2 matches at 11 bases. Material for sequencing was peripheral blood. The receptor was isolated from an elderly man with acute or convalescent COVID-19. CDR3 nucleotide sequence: TGTGCCAGCAGCCCGGGACTAGCGGTAAACGTTGGGAGGACCGGGGAGCTGTTTTTT. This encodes CASSPGLAVNVGRTGELFF.